What follows describes a single T cell receptor (beta chain). The target antigen is unknown. Sequencing used immunoSEQ multiplex PCR; TCRdb keeps in-frame clones, though not all of them. The sample contains some 130,000 clones, 75% to 90% of which appear only once. Documented time point: blood 2 weeks post-SBRT. The treatment here: 15 Gy SBRT to primary tumor, nephrectomy 4 weeks later. This renal cell carcinoma was of the clear cell type. This record belongs to a study of radiation and T cells in renal cell carcinoma. General study results and limits: Top tumor clonotypes rose in blood 2 weeks post-radiation, then contracted. No pretreatment tumor biopsies were available for baseline clonotypes.

The CDR3 has 13 residues. V was clipped by 5 bases and J by 3 bases, with 11 bases between them. Germline CDR1 reads SGHTA; CDR2 reads FQGNSA. The sequence came from a woman aged 60 to 75 with renal cell carcinoma. This specimen consisted of blood, obtained from a patient whose treatment included radiotherapy and nephrectomy. V usage is TRBV7-2 and J usage is TRBJ2-7, with D uncertain. CDR3 nucleotides: TGTGCCAGCAGCCCTCGACCGAGCTACGAGCAGTACTTC. Translation gives CASSPRPSYEQYF.